The 19 T cell receptor beta chains listed next were all sequenced from one sample in a study of PD-1 blockade in classical Hodgkin lymphoma. The patients all showed relapse after autologous stem cell transplantation, while their brentuximab vedotin exposure varied. Data came from immunoSEQ multiplex PCR; TCRdb stores just in-frame clones and leaves some out. Here the sample spans tens of thousands of clones, roughly nine tenths being singletons. Source: peripheral blood mononuclear cells (PBMCs), taken before the second cycle of nivolumab. These receptors all come from a human donor with classical Hodgkin lymphoma.

This rearrangement joins TRBV28 to TRBJ2-7; 9 nucleotides agree with TRBD1. Germline CDR1 MDHEN, CDR2 SYDVKM. V shed 3 bases and J 4 bases; nucleotides not matched to a gene: 13. The CDR3 loop spans 17 amino acids. The chain's CDR3 is CASSFDATGGGRYEQYF. CDR3 in DNA: TGTGCCAGCAGTTTCGACGCGACAGGGGGAGGCAGATACGAGCAGTACTTC.

This chain joins TRBV28 and TRBJ2-5, with 7 bases lining up with TRBD1. Trimming cost V 10 bases and J 2 bases; bases outside gene matches: 10. The germline gives CDR1 MDHEN, CDR2 SYDVKM. The CDR3 has 14 residues. CDR3 bases: TGTGCCATCTCTCAGACAGGGCCTCAAGAGACCCAGTACTTC. Translated, it gives CAISQTGPQETQYF.

The CDR3 DNA reads TGTGCCAGCAGTTCCCCGATGCGAGTCACCGGGGAGCTGTTTTTT. Its protein product is CASSSPMRVTGELFF. The gene calls are TRBV2 and TRBJ2-2; D gene ambiguous. This CDR3 has 15 amino acids. Between the trimmed V and J ends, which lost 5 bases and 4 bases, there was a span of 14 bases. Germline CDR1 SNHLY, CDR2 FYNNEI.

The chain couples TRBV19 to TRBJ2-7; either TRBD1 or TRBD2 may supply D (5 bases each). This CDR3 contains 14 residues. V lost 3 bases to trimming and J lost 3 bases, with 12 bases between them. Germline-derived CDR1 and CDR2 are LNHDA and SQIVND (reference sequence). CDR3 in amino acids: CASSIGTGNYEQYF. CDR3 in DNA: TGTGCCAGTAGTATCGGGACCGGTAACTACGAGCAGTACTTC.

Written as DNA, the CDR3 is TGTGCCAGCAGTGAAACGGGACTACCTCAAGATACGCAGTATTTT. Translating gives CASSETGLPQDTQYF. The chain joins TRBV25-1 to TRBJ2-3, with 7 bases fitting TRBD2. Germline loops: CDR1 MGHDK, CDR2 SYGVNS. The CDR3 is 15 residues long. V shed 2 bases, J shed 5 bases, and the junction held 7 bases outside the gene matches.

This chain joins TRBV7-9 and TRBJ1-2; TRBD1 matches 8 bases. The junction had 12 bases not matched to a gene; V was cut back by 5 bases and J by 4 bases. The CDR3 runs to 16 residues. Looked up from germline, CDR1 is SEHNR and CDR2 is FQNEAQ (reference sequence). The CDR3 protein is CASSPHQPDRAYGYTF. Here the CDR3 DNA reads TGTGCCAGCAGCCCTCACCAACCGGACAGGGCCTATGGCTACACCTTC.

This clone was seen a single time. The chain is built from TRBV25-1 and TRBJ2-7; no reliable D call. Germline V CDR1 and CDR2: MGHDK, SYGVNS. V was trimmed by 3 bases and J by 6 bases, leaving 15 bases between them. The CDR3 extends over 14 amino acids. The CDR3 reads CASSDPTQFREQYF. The CDR3 region has the DNA TGTGCCAGCAGTGACCCGACACAATTCCGCGAGCAGTACTTC.

The chain couples TRBV30 to TRBJ2-3; TRBD2 aligns across 7 bases. V shed 4 bases and J 6 bases; nucleotides not matched to a gene: 10. Germline assignment: CDR1 GTSNPN and CDR2 SVGIG (reference sequence). The CDR3 has 14 amino acids. Written as DNA, the CDR3 is TGTGCCTGGACGCGGTTTCGGGAGGTGGATACGCAGTATTTT. This encodes CAWTRFREVDTQYF.

V usage is TRBV2 and J usage is TRBJ1-5, with D maybe TRBD1 (6 bases). The CDR3 totals 15 residues. Germline V lookup: CDR1 SNHLY, CDR2 FYNNEI. V shed 1 base and J shed 3 bases, with 10 bases lying between them. CDR3 in amino acids: CASSEEGQPNQPQHF. In DNA, the CDR3 is TGTGCCAGCAGTGAAGAAGGACAGCCCAATCAGCCCCAGCATTTT.

This clone appeared a few times. The genes are TRBV9 and TRBJ2-3, with D possibly called TRBD1 or TRBD2 (5 bases each). Germline V gene data show CDR1 as SGDLS and CDR2 as YYNGEE. V lost 1 base, J lost 0 bases, and 9 bases lay in between. CDR3 length equals 15 residues. The CDR3 nucleotides read TGTGCCAGCAGCGTAAGGGGAGAAAGCACAGATACGCAGTATTTT. Translation: CASSVRGESTDTQYF. Looking up the rest from reference TRBV9 and TRBJ2-3 gives the full variable domain: DSGVTQTPKHLITATGQRVTLRCSPRSGDLSVYWYQQSLDQGLQFLIQYYNGEERAKGNILERFSAQQFPDLHSELNLSSLELGDSALYFCASSVRGESTDTQYFGPGTRLTVL.

V usage is TRBV7-9 and J usage is TRBJ2-7; a possible D gene is TRBD2 (6 bases). Germline CDR1 reads SEHNR; CDR2 reads FQNEAQ (reference sequence). The CDR3 covers 14 residues. V was shortened by 1 base and J by 3 bases, with 10 bases between the two germline ends. CDR3 nucleotides: TGTGCCAGCAGCTTAGAGGGACTCTACTACGAGCAGTACTTC. This gives the protein CASSLEGLYYEQYF.

The V call is TRBV28, the J call TRBJ2-5; D perhaps matches TRBD2 (6 bases). The CDR3 covers 14 residues. Germline CDR1 reads MDHEN; CDR2 reads SYDVKM. V was clipped by 3 bases and J by 5 bases, with 13 bases between them. CDR3 nucleotides: TGTGCCAGCAGTTTTCGGGGGTCGGGGGAGACCCAGTACTTC. This translates into CASSFRGSGETQYF.

This clone came up a few times. The V gene is TRBV7-6, the J gene TRBJ2-3; the D is unclear. This CDR3 comprises 16 residues. Germline CDR1 and CDR2: SGHVS and FNYEAQ. The V and J ends lost 1 base and 1 base respectively, with 12 bases between them. The CDR3 coding sequence is TGTGCCAGCAGCTTAGAGGTGGGAAAGGGCACAGATACGCAGTATTTT. Encoded protein: CASSLEVGKGTDTQYF.

The chain employs TRBV7-6 and TRBJ2-1; the D is unclear. Between the trimmed V and J ends, which lost 1 base and 5 bases, there was a span of 9 bases. The CDR3 has 14 residues. Looked up from germline, CDR1 is SGHVS and CDR2 is FNYEAQ. The CDR3: CASSLDPIDNEQFF. The CDR3 region has the DNA TGTGCCAGCAGCTTAGACCCAATCGACAATGAGCAGTTCTTC.

This clone was seen once. J is TRBJ2-3 and V is TRBV18; unclear D gene. The V gene lost 5 bases and the J gene lost 0 bases, with 9 bases spanning the gap. The CDR3 extends over 14 amino acids. Germline V gene sequence: CDR1 KGHSH, CDR2 LQKENI. CDR3 residues: CASSMSRSTDTQYF. The CDR3, as DNA: TGTGCCAGCTCAATGTCAAGGAGCACAGATACGCAGTATTTT.

This chain connects TRBV27 to TRBJ2-7; TRBD1 agrees at 7 bases. This CDR3 comprises 15 residues. The germline CDR1 and CDR2 sequences are MNHEY and SMNVEV (reference sequence). V lost 6 bases and J lost 1; bases outside the gene matches: 9. This chain's CDR3 is CASSLDRARSYEQYF. The CDR3 DNA is TGTGCCAGCAGCCTTGACAGGGCCAGGTCCTACGAGCAGTACTTC.

The chain has TRBV4-1 and TRBJ2-7; no clear D. The CDR3 length is 13 residues. Germline V CDR1 and CDR2: MGHRA, YSYEKL. Trimming shortened V by 1 base and J by 3 bases, and 7 bases separated the two germline ends. Written as DNA, the CDR3 is TGCGCCAGCAGCCAAGTGATGGGCTACGAGCAGTACTTC. This gives the protein CASSQVMGYEQYF.

The rearrangement links TRBV27 to TRBJ1-1; D remains ambiguous. Germline V gives CDR1 MNHEY, CDR2 SMNVEV (reference sequence). There are 14 residues in the CDR3. The germline V and J ends were trimmed by 3 bases and 1 base, with 9 bases remaining between them. In DNA form, the CDR3 reads TGTGCCAGCAGTTTTGGTCAGGCGAACACTGAAGCTTTCTTT. Translating gives CASSFGQANTEAFF.

V gene TRBV28 combines with J gene TRBJ1-5, with TRBD1 matching 8 bases. V lost 6 bases, J lost 3 bases, and 10 bases stayed unmatched. CDR3 length: 16 amino acids. CDR1 MDHEN and CDR2 SYDVKM come from the germline V gene. In DNA, the CDR3 is TGTGCCAGCAGGCGCACAGGGGGGGATATCAATCAGCCCCAGCATTTT. This sequence encodes CASRRTGGDINQPQHF.